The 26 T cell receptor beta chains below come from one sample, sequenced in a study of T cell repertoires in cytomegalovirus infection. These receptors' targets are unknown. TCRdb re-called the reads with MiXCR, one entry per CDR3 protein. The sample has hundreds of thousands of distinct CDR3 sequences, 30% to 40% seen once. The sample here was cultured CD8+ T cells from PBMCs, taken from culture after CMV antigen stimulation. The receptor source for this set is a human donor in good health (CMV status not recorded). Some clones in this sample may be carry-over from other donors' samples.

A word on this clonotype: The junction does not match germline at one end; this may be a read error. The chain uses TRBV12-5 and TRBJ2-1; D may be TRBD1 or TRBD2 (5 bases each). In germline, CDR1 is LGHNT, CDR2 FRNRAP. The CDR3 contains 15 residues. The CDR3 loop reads CASRLGRSSYNEQFF. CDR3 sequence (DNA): TGTGCTAGTCGTTTGGGACGGTCCTCCTACAATGAGCAGTTCTTC.

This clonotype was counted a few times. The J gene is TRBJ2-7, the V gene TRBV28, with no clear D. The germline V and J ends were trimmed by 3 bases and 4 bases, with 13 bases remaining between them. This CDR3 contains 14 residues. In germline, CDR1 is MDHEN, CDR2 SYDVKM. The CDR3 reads CASSLVTAWYEQYV. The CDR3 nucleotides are TGTGCCAGCAGTTTGGTGACTGCATGGTACGAGCAGTACGTC.

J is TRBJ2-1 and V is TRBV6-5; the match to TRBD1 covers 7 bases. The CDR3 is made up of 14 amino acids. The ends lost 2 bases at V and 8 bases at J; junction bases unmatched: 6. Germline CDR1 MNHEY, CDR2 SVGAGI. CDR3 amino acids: CASSYTTGVYEQFF. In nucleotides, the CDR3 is TGTGCCAGCAGTTACACAACAGGGGTCTATGAGCAGTTCTTC.

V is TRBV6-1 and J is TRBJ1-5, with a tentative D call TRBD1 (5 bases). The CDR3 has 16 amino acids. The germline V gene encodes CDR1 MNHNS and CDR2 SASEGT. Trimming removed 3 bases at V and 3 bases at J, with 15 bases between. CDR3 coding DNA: TGTGCCAGCAGTGAGGACCTCGTGGGGCACAATCAGCCCCAGCATTTT. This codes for CASSEDLVGHNQPQHF.

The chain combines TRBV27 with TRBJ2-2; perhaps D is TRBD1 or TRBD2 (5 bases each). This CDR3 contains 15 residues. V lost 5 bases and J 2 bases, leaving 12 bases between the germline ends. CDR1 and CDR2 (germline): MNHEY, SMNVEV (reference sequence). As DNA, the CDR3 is TGTGCCAGCAGTCCATGGGGGATCAACACCGGGGAGCTGTTTTTT. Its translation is CASSPWGINTGELFF.

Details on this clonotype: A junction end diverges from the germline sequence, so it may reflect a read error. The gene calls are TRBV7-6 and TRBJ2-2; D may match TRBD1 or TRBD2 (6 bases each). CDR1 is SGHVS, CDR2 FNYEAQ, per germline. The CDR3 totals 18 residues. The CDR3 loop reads CASSLAFGEGGNTGELFF. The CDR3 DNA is TGTGCTAGCAGCTTAGCATTTGGAGAGGGGGGAAACACCGGGGAGCTGTTTTTT.

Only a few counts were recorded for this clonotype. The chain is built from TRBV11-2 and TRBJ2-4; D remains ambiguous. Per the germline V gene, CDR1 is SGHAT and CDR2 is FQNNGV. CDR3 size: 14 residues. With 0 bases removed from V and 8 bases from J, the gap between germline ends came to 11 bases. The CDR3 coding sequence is TGTGCCAGCAGCTTAGACGCCGGGTCGGACATTCAGTACTTC. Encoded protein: CASSLDAGSDIQYF.

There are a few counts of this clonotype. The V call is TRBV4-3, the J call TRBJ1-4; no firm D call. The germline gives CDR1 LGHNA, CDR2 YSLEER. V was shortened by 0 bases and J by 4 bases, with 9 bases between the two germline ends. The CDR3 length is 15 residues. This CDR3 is CASSQESGYNEKLFF. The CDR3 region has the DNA TGCGCCAGCAGCCAAGAATCAGGTTATAATGAAAAACTGTTTTTT.

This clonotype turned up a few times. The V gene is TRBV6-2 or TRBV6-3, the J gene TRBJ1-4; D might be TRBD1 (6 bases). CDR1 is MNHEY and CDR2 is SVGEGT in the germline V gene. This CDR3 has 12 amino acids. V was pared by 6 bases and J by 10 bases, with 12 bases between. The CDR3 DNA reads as TGTGCCAGCAGCTTCGGAGGGGGAAAACTGTTTTTT. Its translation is CASSFGGGKLFF.

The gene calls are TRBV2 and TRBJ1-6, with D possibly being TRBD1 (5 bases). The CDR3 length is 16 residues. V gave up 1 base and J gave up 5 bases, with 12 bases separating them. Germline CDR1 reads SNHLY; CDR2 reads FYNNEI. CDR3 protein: CASSEESGFHNSPLHF. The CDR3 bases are TGTGCCAGCAGTGAAGAGTCAGGGTTTCATAATTCACCCCTCCACTTT.

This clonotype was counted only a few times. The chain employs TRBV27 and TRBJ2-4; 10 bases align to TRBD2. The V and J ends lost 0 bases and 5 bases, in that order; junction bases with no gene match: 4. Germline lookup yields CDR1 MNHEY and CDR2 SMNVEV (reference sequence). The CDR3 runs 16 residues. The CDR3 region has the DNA TGTGCCAGCAGTTTATCGATTCTAGCGGGGGAAAACATTCAGTACTTC. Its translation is CASSLSILAGENIQYF.

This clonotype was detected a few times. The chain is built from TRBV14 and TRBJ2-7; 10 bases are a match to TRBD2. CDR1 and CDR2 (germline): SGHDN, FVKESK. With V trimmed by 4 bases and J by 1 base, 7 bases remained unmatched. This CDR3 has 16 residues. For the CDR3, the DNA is TGTGCCAGCAGCCCCGAGGTAGCGGGGGGTTCCTACGAGCAGTACTTC. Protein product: CASSPEVAGGSYEQYF. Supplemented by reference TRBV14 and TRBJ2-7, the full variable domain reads EAGVTQFPSHSVIEKGQTVTLRCDPISGHDNLYWYRRVMGKEIKFLLHFVKESKQDESGMPNNRFLAERTGGTYSTLKVQPAELEDSGVYFCASSPEVAGGSYEQYFGPGTRLTVT.

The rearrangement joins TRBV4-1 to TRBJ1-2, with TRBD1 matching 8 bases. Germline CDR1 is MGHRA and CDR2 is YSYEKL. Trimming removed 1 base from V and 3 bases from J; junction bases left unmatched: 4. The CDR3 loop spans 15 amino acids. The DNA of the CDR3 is TGCGCCAGCAGCCAAGGGACAGGGTACGACTATGGCTACACCTTC. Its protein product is CASSQGTGYDYGYTF.

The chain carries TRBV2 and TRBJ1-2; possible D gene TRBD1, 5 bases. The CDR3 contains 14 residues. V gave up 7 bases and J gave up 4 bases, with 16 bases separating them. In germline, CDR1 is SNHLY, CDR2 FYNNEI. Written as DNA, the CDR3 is TGTGCCAGCACTAGGGCGACAGATCGCTATGGCTACACCTTC. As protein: CASTRATDRYGYTF.

CDR3 in DNA: TGTGCCAGCAGCTCCACCAGACAGGGGCCAAATTCACCCCTCCACTTT. Translating it yields CASSSTRQGPNSPLHF. J is TRBJ1-6 and V is TRBV12-3 or TRBV12-4; 8 positions match TRBD1. The V gene end was trimmed by 6 bases and the J gene end by 7 bases; junction bases not matched to a gene: 11. This CDR3 is 16 amino acids long.

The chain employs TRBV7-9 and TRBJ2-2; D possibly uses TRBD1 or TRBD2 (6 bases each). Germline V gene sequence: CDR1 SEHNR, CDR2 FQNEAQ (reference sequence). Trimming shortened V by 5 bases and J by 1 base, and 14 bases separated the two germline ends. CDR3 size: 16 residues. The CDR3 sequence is CASSPMGGGNTGELFF. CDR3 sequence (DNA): TGTGCCAGCAGCCCCATGGGGGGCGGGAACACCGGGGAGCTGTTTTTT.

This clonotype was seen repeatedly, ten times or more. The CDR3 here is CASSLSGTYGNQPQHF. CDR3 DNA: TGTGCCAGCAGTTTATCGGGGACGTATGGCAATCAGCCCCAGCATTTT. The V gene is TRBV28, the J gene TRBJ1-5, with D maybe TRBD1 (5 bases). Germline V CDR1 and CDR2: MDHEN, SYDVKM. V was pared by 1 base and J by 2 bases, with 12 bases between. The CDR3 loop spans 16 amino acids. The variable domain in full, with the rest retrieved from reference TRBV28 and TRBJ1-5, is DVKVTQSSRYLVKRTGEKVFLECVQDMDHENMFWYRQDPGLGLRLIYFSYDVKMKEKGDIPEGYSVSREKKERFSLILESASTNQTSMYLCASSLSGTYGNQPQHFGDGTRLSIL.

CDR3 amino acids: CASSSHRGNEQFF. DNA for the CDR3: TGTGCCAGCAGTTCCCACAGGGGGAATGAGCAGTTCTTC. The J gene is TRBJ2-1, the V gene TRBV6-2 or TRBV6-3, with 8 nucleotides matching TRBD1. Germline assignment: CDR1 MNHEY and CDR2 SVGEGT. The CDR3 has 13 amino acids. V dropped 4 bases and J dropped 7; count of bases not matched to a gene: 3.

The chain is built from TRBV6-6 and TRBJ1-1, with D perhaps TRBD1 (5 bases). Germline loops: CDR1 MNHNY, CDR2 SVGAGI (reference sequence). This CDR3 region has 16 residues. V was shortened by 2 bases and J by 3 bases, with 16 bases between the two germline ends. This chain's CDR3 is CASSYRDGLEYTEAFF. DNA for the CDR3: TGTGCCAGCAGTTACCGGGACGGACTTGAATACACTGAAGCTTTCTTT.

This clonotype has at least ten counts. CDR3 sequence: CASSPGGGGTEAFF. The CDR3 nucleotides read TGTGCCAGCAGCCCCGGAGGGGGTGGCACTGAAGCTTTCTTT. The chain combines TRBV7-8 with TRBJ1-1; the D gene is possibly TRBD1 (6 bases). CDR1 and CDR2 (germline): SGHVS, FQNEAQ. The ends were cut back, 5 bases at V and 4 bases at J, with 14 bases in the middle. The CDR3 has 14 residues. Variable domain in full (rest from reference TRBV7-8 and TRBJ1-1): GAGVSQSPRYKVAKRGQDVALRCDPISGHVSLFWYQQALGQGPEFLTYFQNEAQLDKSGLPSDRFFAERPEGSVSTLKIQRTQQEDSAVYLCASSPGGGGTEAFFGQGTRLTVV.

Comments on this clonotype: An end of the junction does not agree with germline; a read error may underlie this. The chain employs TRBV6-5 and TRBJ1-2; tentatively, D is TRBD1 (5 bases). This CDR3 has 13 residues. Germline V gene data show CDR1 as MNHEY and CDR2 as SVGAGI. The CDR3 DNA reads TGTGCCAACAGTTACTGGGGCAACTATGGCTACACCTTC. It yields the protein CANSYWGNYGYTF.

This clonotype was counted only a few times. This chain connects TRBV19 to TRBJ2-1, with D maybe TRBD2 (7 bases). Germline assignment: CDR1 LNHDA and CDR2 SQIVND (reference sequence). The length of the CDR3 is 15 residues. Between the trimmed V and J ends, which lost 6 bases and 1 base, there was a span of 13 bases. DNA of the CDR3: TGTGCCAGTAGCTGGGGAGGGGGTTCCTACAATGAGCAGTTCTTC. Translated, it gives CASSWGGGSYNEQFF.

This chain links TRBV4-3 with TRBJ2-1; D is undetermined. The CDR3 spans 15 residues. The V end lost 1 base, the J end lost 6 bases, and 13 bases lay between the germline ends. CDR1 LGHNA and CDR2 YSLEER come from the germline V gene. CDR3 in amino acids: CASSQGRSKSNEQFF. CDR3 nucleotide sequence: TGCGCCAGCAGCCAAGGAAGGTCAAAGAGCAATGAGCAGTTCTTC.

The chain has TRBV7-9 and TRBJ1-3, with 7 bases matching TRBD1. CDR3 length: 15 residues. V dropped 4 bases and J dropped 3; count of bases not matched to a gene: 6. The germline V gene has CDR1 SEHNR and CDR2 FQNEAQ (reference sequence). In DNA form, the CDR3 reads TGTGCCAGCAGCTCTTCCGGACAGGTTGGAAACACCATATATTTT. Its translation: CASSSSGQVGNTIYF.

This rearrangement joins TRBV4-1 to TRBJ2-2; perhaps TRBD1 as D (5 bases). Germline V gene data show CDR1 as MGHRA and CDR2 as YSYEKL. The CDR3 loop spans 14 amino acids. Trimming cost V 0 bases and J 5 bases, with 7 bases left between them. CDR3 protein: CASSQETVTGELFF. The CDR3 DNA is TGCGCCAGCAGCCAAGAGACAGTAACCGGGGAGCTGTTTTTT.

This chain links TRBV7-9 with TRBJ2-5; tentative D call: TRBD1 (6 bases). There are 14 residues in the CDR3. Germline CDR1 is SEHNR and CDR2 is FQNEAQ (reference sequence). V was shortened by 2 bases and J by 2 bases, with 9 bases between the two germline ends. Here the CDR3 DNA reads TGTGCCAGCAGCTTATTAGACAGGCAAGAGACCCAGTACTTC. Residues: CASSLLDRQETQYF.